A selection of T cell receptor beta chains follows, all from one sample in a study of blood T cell repertoires in COVID-19. Clones were sequenced by immunoSEQ multiplex PCR, and TCRdb holds only the in-frame ones, with some missing. This table holds 250,000 to 300,000 clones, around 90% found once. The source material was peripheral blood. These receptors came from a woman aged 65 to 85 with COVID-19, enrolled during active disease. The CDR3 runs from the conserved cysteine through the conserved F or W. A D gene is named only where the DNA matches it firmly.

TRBV14	.	TRBJ2-1	CASSQVWQGGEQFF	TGTGCCAGCAGCCAAGTTTGGCAGGGCGGTGAGCAGTTCTTC
TRBV10-3	TRBD1	TRBJ1-1	CAIRGQILNTEAFF	TGTGCCATCAGGGGACAGATATTGAACACTGAAGCTTTCTTT
TRBV6-6	TRBD1	TRBJ2-7	CASSIQGAGEQYF	TGTGCCAGCAGCATACAGGGGGCTGGCGAGCAGTACTTC
TRBV19	.	TRBJ1-2	CASSTGREGGGYTF	TGTGCCAGTAGTACCGGACGGGAAGGAGGCGGCTACACCTTC
TRBV7-8	.	TRBJ1-1	CASSLDRFNTEAFF	TGTGCCAGCAGCTTGGACAGATTTAACACTGAAGCTTTCTTT
TRBV19	.	TRBJ2-1	CASKTGGEQFF	TGTGCCAGTAAGACCGGCGGTGAGCAGTTCTTC
TRBV24-1	.	TRBJ2-3	CATSDLGGSTDTQYF	TGTGCCACCAGTGATTTAGGCGGGAGCACAGATACGCAGTATTTT
TRBV7-2	.	TRBJ2-7	CASSSLAGKQYF	TGTGCCAGCAGCTCGCTAGCAGGAAAGCAGTACTTC
TRBV5-4	TRBD2	TRBJ2-7	CASSPPGTINYEQYF	TGTGCCAGCAGTCCCCCGGGGACTATCAATTACGAGCAGTACTTC
TRBV28	TRBD2	TRBJ2-2	CASSPFYAGGDTGELFF	TGTGCCAGCAGTCCATTCTACGCGGGAGGCGACACCGGGGAGCTGTTTTTT
TRBV6-5	.	TRBJ1-1	CASSYTTEFTEAFF	TGTGCCAGCAGTTACACCACAGAATTCACTGAAGCTTTCTTT